This T cell receptor beta chain appears in the sequencing data of a study of Ad26.COV2.S vaccination and SARS-CoV-2 variants. As for treatment: 15 to 20 received Ad26.COV2.S at low or high dose, single or two shots; 5 received placebo; per-sample allocation not given. Day 63 following the first vaccine or placebo injection was when the samples were taken. V lost 6 bases and J lost 7, with 11 bases in between. Germline V gene sequence: CDR1 GTSNPN, CDR2 SVGIG (reference sequence). The CDR3 loop spans 11 amino acids. The repertoire was sequenced with immunoSEQ multiplex PCR; TCRdb's copy has only in-frame clones and lacks some. The data show approximately 480,000 clones, around 90% seen once. The table lists this clone with a few counts.

The sequencing used peripheral blood, collected in a trial of Ad26.COV2.S vaccine versus placebo. The gene calls are TRBV30 and TRBJ2-3; no reliable D call. The source is a person aged 18-65 years who received the Ad26.COV2.S COVID-19 vaccine or a placebo. In DNA form, the CDR3 reads TGTGCCTGCCAAGGGTCATATACGCAGTATTTT. Residues: CACQGSYTQYF.